This passage covers 24 T cell receptor beta chains from one sample sequenced in a study of blood T cell repertoires in COVID-19. TCRdb's table, derived via immunoSEQ multiplex PCR, lists solely in-frame clones and lacks some. The sample yields 100,000 to 150,000 clones, approximately 89% seen once. The material sequenced was peripheral blood. These TCRs come from a woman in her 70s with COVID-19, enrolled during active disease.

The J gene is TRBJ2-5, the V gene TRBV19; TRBD1 aligns across 8 bases. This CDR3 has 14 residues. Germline lookup yields CDR1 LNHDA and CDR2 SQIVND (reference sequence). V was pared by 4 bases and J by 7 bases, with 8 bases of the junction left unmatched. The CDR3: CASSKGQGQWTQYF. The CDR3, as DNA: TGTGCCAGTAGTAAAGGACAGGGCCAATGGACCCAGTACTTC.

The chain links TRBV7-2 to TRBJ2-5, with 12 bases matching TRBD2. The germline gives CDR1 SGHTA, CDR2 FQGNSA. The J segment lost 5 bases and the V segment lost 1 base, leaving 2 bases of the junction unmatched. The CDR3 runs 15 residues. The CDR3 DNA reads as TGTGCCAGCAGCTTAGATGGGACTAGCGGGGAGACCCAGTACTTC. This translates into CASSLDGTSGETQYF.

This sequence joins TRBV6-5 and TRBJ1-1, with 8 bases lining up with TRBD1. Germline V CDR1 and CDR2: MNHEY, SVGAGI. The trim removed 6 bases at V and 1 base at J, leaving 4 bases unmatched. The CDR3 extends over 14 amino acids. CDR3: CASSLQGENTEAFF. The CDR3 region has the DNA TGTGCCAGCAGCCTACAGGGGGAGAACACTGAAGCTTTCTTT.

V gene TRBV30 combines with J gene TRBJ1-2; 10 bases are shared with TRBD1. The V segment lost 7 bases and the J segment 4 bases; nucleotides outside the gene matches: 9. This CDR3 has 14 residues. Per germline, CDR1 GTSNPN and CDR2 SVGIG (reference sequence). The CDR3 DNA follows: TGTGCCTACCAGACAGGGGGCGAAGGCTATGGCTACACCTTC. The encoded protein is CAYQTGGEGYGYTF.

This rearrangement joins TRBV19 to TRBJ2-4, with 10 bases matching TRBD2. CDR1 and CDR2 from the germline V gene are LNHDA and SQIVND (reference sequence). V dropped 3 bases and J dropped 0; count of bases not matched to a gene: 8. This CDR3 is 18 amino acids long. The CDR3 sequence is CASSMSLAGGLAKNIQYF. CDR3 bases: TGTGCCAGTAGTATGTCGTTAGCGGGGGGCTTAGCCAAAAACATTCAGTACTTC.

The chain recombines TRBV4-1 with TRBJ2-3, with D maybe TRBD1 (5 bases). The CDR3 loop spans 15 amino acids. V was clipped by 1 base and J by 1 base, with 9 bases between them. The germline gives CDR1 MGHRA, CDR2 YSYEKL. The CDR3 coding sequence is TGCGCCAGCAGCCAAGGCTGGGGCGGCACAGATACGCAGTATTTT. This gives the protein CASSQGWGGTDTQYF.

V is TRBV10-3 and J is TRBJ1-2, with 8 bases that match TRBD1. CDR1 is ENHRY, CDR2 SYGVKD, per germline. The length of the CDR3 is 14 residues. J lost 7 bases, V lost 4 bases, and 8 bases had no gene match. The CDR3 sequence: CAISARTGYTGYTF. CDR3 DNA sequence: TGTGCCATCAGTGCAAGGACAGGGTATACTGGCTACACCTTC.

V is TRBV7-2 and J is TRBJ2-1; 9 bases map to TRBD2. The trim removed 3 bases at V and 4 bases at J, leaving 4 bases unmatched. This CDR3 contains 15 residues. CDR1 is SGHTA, CDR2 FQGNSA, per germline. The CDR3 protein is CASSLRAGGYNEQFF. The CDR3 coding sequence is TGTGCCAGCAGCTTGAGAGCGGGAGGTTACAATGAGCAGTTCTTC.

This clone has only a few counts. The chain recombines TRBV2 with TRBJ2-1, with 16 bases lining up with TRBD2. CDR1 is SNHLY, CDR2 FYNNEI, per germline. The CDR3 spans 15 residues. The J segment lost 11 bases and the V segment lost 6 bases, leaving 7 bases of the junction unmatched. The CDR3 DNA reads TGTGCCAGCAGAGGGACTAGCGGGGGGGCCCCCAAGCAGTTCTTC. Protein: CASRGTSGGAPKQFF. The variable domain in full, completed from reference TRBV2 and TRBJ2-1, reads EPEVTQTPSHQVTQMGQEVILRCVPISNHLYFYWYRQILGQKVEFLVSFYNNEISEKSEIFDDQFSVERPDGSNFTLKIRSTKLEDSAMYFCASRGTSGGAPKQFFGPGTRLTVL.

This clone was recorded a few times. The chain carries TRBV28 and TRBJ1-3, with a possible D match to TRBD1 (5 bases). This CDR3 has 17 residues. Germline V gives CDR1 MDHEN, CDR2 SYDVKM. V was trimmed by 7 bases and J by 3 bases, leaving 22 bases between them. CDR3 nucleotides: TGTGCCAGCATTAGAAGTACAGGTATACTTCTTGGAAACACCATATATTTT. It encodes CASIRSTGILLGNTIYF.

The chain carries TRBV19 and TRBJ1-6; possible D gene TRBD1, 6 bases. Looked up from germline, CDR1 is LNHDA and CDR2 is SQIVND (reference sequence). This CDR3 has 17 residues. Trimming took 6 bases from V and 6 from J, leaving 21 bases between them. The CDR3 spells CASRPGGKVLPNSPLHF. For the CDR3, the DNA is TGTGCCAGTAGACCGGGGGGCAAGGTTTTGCCTAATTCACCCCTCCACTTT.

A few counts support this clone. V and J are TRBV13 and TRBJ1-6; possible D gene TRBD1, 6 bases. CDR1 PRHDT and CDR2 FYEKMQ come from the germline V gene (reference sequence). The CDR3 runs 17 residues. Trimming pared 5 bases from V and 6 bases from J, leaving 20 bases between. The chain's CDR3 is CASSPLTKTGPNSPLHF. As DNA, the CDR3 is TGTGCCAGCAGCCCCCTTACCAAGACAGGACCTAATTCACCCCTCCACTTT. Full variable domain (remainder filled in from reference TRBV13 and TRBJ1-6): AAGVIQSPRHLIKEKRETATLKCYPIPRHDTVYWYQQGPGQDPQFLISFYEKMQSDKGSIPDRFSAQQFSDYHSELNMSSLELGDSALYFCASSPLTKTGPNSPLHFGNGTRLTVT.

This chain links TRBV25-1 with TRBJ1-1, with 7 bases fitting TRBD1. The CDR3 extends over 13 amino acids. CDR1 and CDR2 (germline): MGHDK, SYGVNS. Unmatched junction bases numbered 12, after V lost 8 bases and J lost 9 bases. CDR3 nucleotide sequence: TGTGCCAGCGAGTCATTGTCGGACAGGAAAGCTTTCTTT. As protein: CASESLSDRKAFF.

As DNA, the CDR3 is TGTGCCAGCTCACCAATGGCTAATGAGCAGTTCTTC. This sequence encodes CASSPMANEQFF. The gene calls are TRBV18 and TRBJ2-1; D gene unclear. Germline values: CDR1 KGHSH, CDR2 LQKENI. Deletions cut 2 bases from V and 7 bases from J, with 6 bases between. This CDR3 region has 12 residues.

This chain joins TRBV10-3 and TRBJ1-5; 7 bases are shared with TRBD1. This CDR3 region has 15 residues. Germline lookup yields CDR1 ENHRY and CDR2 SYGVKD. Losses at the gene ends were 4 bases for V and 4 bases for J; bases not matched to a gene: 7. The CDR3 DNA sequence: TGTGCCATCAGTGGGACAGGCGAGAAGAATCAGCCCCAGCATTTT. Residues: CAISGTGEKNQPQHF.

This clone was seen at least ten times. At the DNA level, this CDR3 is encoded by other sequences in the same sample as well. This chain joins TRBV2 and TRBJ2-7; D gene ambiguous. The CDR3 length is 11 residues. CDR1 and CDR2 from the germline V gene are SNHLY and FYNNEI. The germline V and J ends were trimmed by 4 bases and 1 base, with 2 bases remaining between them. The CDR3 sequence: CASSASYEQYF. The CDR3 nucleotides read TGTGCCAGCAGTGCGTCCTACGAGCAGTACTTC.

This clone was seen only once. The chain employs TRBV7-9 and TRBJ1-1; D call uncertain. The CDR3 spans 15 residues. Germline V gives CDR1 SEHNR, CDR2 FQNEAQ (reference sequence). V lost 3 bases and J 5 bases, leaving 16 bases between the germline ends. CDR3 in DNA: TGTGCCAGCAGCTTTCGCGGCAGCGGTTGGACTGAAGCTTTCTTT. It yields the protein CASSFRGSGWTEAFF.

In its sample, this clone was seen a few times. The chain carries TRBV5-5 and TRBJ2-2; maybe TRBD1 (5 bases). Trimming pared 4 bases from V and 6 bases from J, leaving 10 bases between. Germline V lookup: CDR1 SGHKS, CDR2 YYEKEE (reference sequence). The CDR3 loop spans 13 amino acids. In nucleotides, the CDR3 is TGTGCCAGCAGCCCTAGGGGTGCCGGGGAGCTGTTTTTT. Protein sequence: CASSPRGAGELFF.

This chain connects TRBV19 to TRBJ1-5, with 7 bases that match TRBD1. CDR1 is LNHDA, CDR2 SQIVND, per germline (reference sequence). There are 15 residues in the CDR3. Trimming at V came to 5 bases and at J to 9 bases, leaving 13 bases not matched to a gene. CDR3 sequence (DNA): TGTGCCAGTAGTCCACCGGGACAGCAATTCGGGCCCCAGCATTTT. Protein: CASSPPGQQFGPQHF.

CDR3 region: CASSDISRGYGYTF. CDR3 DNA: TGTGCCAGCAGTGATATCTCCCGGGGCTATGGCTACACCTTC. The rearrangement uses TRBV2 and TRBJ1-2; no clear D gene. Germline assignment: CDR1 SNHLY and CDR2 FYNNEI. V shed 3 bases and J shed 4 bases, with 12 bases lying between them. The CDR3 consists of 14 residues. Using reference TRBV2 and TRBJ1-2 for the parts outside the CDR3, the full variable domain is EPEVTQTPSHQVTQMGQEVILRCVPISNHLYFYWYRQILGQKVEFLVSFYNNEISEKSEIFDDQFSVERPDGSNFTLKIRSTKLEDSAMYFCASSDISRGYGYTFGSGTRLTVV.

This clone was recorded only once. This sequence joins TRBV3-1 (or the pseudogene TRBV3-2) and TRBJ2-7, with a tentative D call TRBD1 (5 bases). The CDR3 contains 12 residues. The V end lost 1 base, the J end lost 6 bases, and 7 bases lay between the germline ends. Germline CDR1 is LGHDT and CDR2 is YNNKEL (reference sequence). CDR3 bases: TGTGCCAGCAGCCAAGTTGGGGCCGAGCAGTACTTC. It translates to CASSQVGAEQYF.

This chain links TRBV30 with TRBJ1-1; the D gene is possibly TRBD1 (6 bases). The V and J ends lost 5 bases and 4 bases respectively, with 11 bases between them. Germline V gives CDR1 GTSNPN, CDR2 SVGIG (reference sequence). The CDR3 extends over 12 amino acids. CDR3 sequence (DNA): TGTGCCTGGGCTACAGGGAGCACTGAAGCTTTCTTT. Amino acid sequence: CAWATGSTEAFF. Together with reference TRBV30 and TRBJ1-1, the CDR3 gives the full variable domain: SQTIHQWPATLVQPVGSPLSLECTVEGTSNPNLYWYRQAAGRGLQLLFYSVGIGQISSEVPQNLSASRPQDRQFILSSKKLLLSDSGFYLCAWATGSTEAFFGQGTRLTVV.

This chain links TRBV28 with TRBJ2-4, with D hard to call. The CDR3 has 20 amino acids. V dropped 3 bases and J dropped 0 bases, with 24 bases sitting between them. The germline V gene encodes CDR1 MDHEN and CDR2 SYDVKM. The CDR3 loop is CASSFGPEQSFVGAKNIQYF. The CDR3 DNA sequence: TGTGCCAGCAGTTTCGGCCCAGAACAGAGTTTTGTAGGAGCCAAAAACATTCAGTACTTC.

This chain uses TRBV7-9 with TRBJ1-1; perhaps TRBD1 as D (6 bases). Per germline, CDR1 SEHNR and CDR2 FQNEAQ (reference sequence). This CDR3 spans 14 amino acids. Trimming shortened V by 1 base and J by 6 bases, and 12 bases separated the two germline ends. For the CDR3, the DNA is TGTGCCAGCAGCTTAGGGACAGTCCTCTCTGAAGCTTTCTTT. This codes for CASSLGTVLSEAFF.